The next 23 T cell receptor beta chains were all read from a single sample in a study of CD8 T cells in Susac syndrome. With random hexamers, roughly 0.5 to 1 ug RNA was reverse transcribed. MiXCR, run by TCRdb on the immunoSEQ multiplex PCR reads, gives a single entry per CDR3 protein. The sample has approximately 87,000 distinct CDR3 sequences; about 96% are singletons. Sequenced: CD8+ T cells from PBMCs. The receptor set was obtained from a human donor with Susac syndrome.

The chain links TRBV24-1 to TRBJ2-5; D unresolved. The CDR3 is 13 residues long. Germline assignment: CDR1 KGHDR and CDR2 SFDVKD. V dropped 5 bases and J dropped 3 bases, with 9 bases sitting between them. CDR3 sequence: CATSGVGEETQYF. As DNA, the CDR3 is TGTGCCACCAGTGGGGTAGGAGAAGAGACCCAGTACTTC.

This chain connects TRBV6-2 or TRBV6-3 to TRBJ1-1; D gene ambiguous. Looked up from germline, CDR1 is MNHEY and CDR2 is SVGEGT. Trimming stripped 0 bases from V and 7 bases from J, with 9 bases between. This CDR3 comprises 13 residues. CDR3 residues: CASSYSTPVEAFF. Written as DNA, the CDR3 is TGTGCCAGCAGTTACTCGACGCCGGTTGAAGCTTTCTTT.

This rearrangement joins TRBV2 to TRBJ1-2, with no clear D. The germline V and J ends were trimmed by 3 bases and 2 bases, with 10 bases remaining between them. CDR1 and CDR2 (germline): SNHLY, FYNNEI. The CDR3 consists of 14 residues. The CDR3 is CASSEVMLNYGYTF. The DNA for the CDR3 is TGTGCCAGCAGTGAGGTGATGCTCAACTATGGCTACACCTTC.

The chain is built from TRBV7-3 and TRBJ2-4, with D perhaps assigned TRBD1 or TRBD2 (5 bases each). Germline V gives CDR1 SGHTA, CDR2 FQGTGA. V gave up 2 bases and J gave up 5 bases, with 13 bases separating them. This CDR3 comprises 15 residues. The CDR3 bases are TGTGCCAGCAGCTTATCCGGGACCGCCCAAAACATTCAGTACTTC. This gives the protein CASSLSGTAQNIQYF.

This chain joins TRBV7-8 and TRBJ2-1, with TRBD2 identical over 8 bases. The germline CDR1 and CDR2 sequences are SGHVS and FQNEAQ. This CDR3 has 13 residues. Germline trimming cut 1 base from V and 10 bases from J; bases unmatched to any gene: 3. The CDR3 sequence is CASSLGERGEQFF. DNA of the CDR3: TGTGCCAGCAGCTTAGGGGAGCGGGGGGAGCAGTTCTTC.

The chain combines TRBV4-1 with TRBJ2-1; the D is unclear. The CDR3 is 14 amino acids. Per the germline V gene, CDR1 is MGHRA and CDR2 is YSYEKL. V lost 1 base and J 6 bases, leaving 10 bases between the germline ends. The CDR3 sequence: CASSQVDFTNEQFF. CDR3 nucleotides: TGCGCCAGCAGCCAAGTAGATTTTACCAATGAGCAGTTCTTC.

The chain is built from TRBV20-1 and TRBJ2-7; D uncertain. V dropped 5 bases and J dropped 3 bases, with 17 bases sitting between them. Germline V gene lookup returns CDR1 DFQATT and CDR2 SNEGSKA (reference sequence). This CDR3 comprises 14 residues. CDR3 protein: CSASSPDRDYEQYV. Here the CDR3 DNA reads TGCAGTGCTTCCTCCCCCGATAGGGACTACGAGCAGTACGTC.

This clonotype was seen only a few times. The chain combines TRBV6-2 or TRBV6-3 with TRBJ1-5; D is unclear. V was clipped by 3 bases and J by 7 bases, with 13 bases between them. There are 14 residues in the CDR3. Looked up from germline, CDR1 is MNHEY and CDR2 is SVGEGT. The CDR3 spells CASSYQGSGQPQHF. CDR3 sequence (DNA): TGTGCCAGCAGTTATCAAGGGTCTGGACAGCCCCAGCATTTT.

The chain has TRBV27 and TRBJ1-1; D remains unclear. This CDR3 region has 14 residues. V was pared by 4 bases and J by 4 bases, with 13 bases between. The germline CDR1 and CDR2 sequences are MNHEY and SMNVEV (reference sequence). CDR3 loop: CASSWASISTEAFF. The DNA of the CDR3 is TGTGCCAGCAGTTGGGCGTCTATTAGCACTGAAGCTTTCTTT.

V gene TRBV29-1 combines with J gene TRBJ2-1, with D possibly matching TRBD1 (5 bases). The germline gives CDR1 SQVTM, CDR2 ANQGSEA. The CDR3 consists of 13 residues. V was pared by 4 bases and J by 0 bases, with 7 bases between. The CDR3 nucleotides are TGCAGCGTTGTGGGGCTCTCCTACAATGAGCAGTTCTTC. It codes for CSVVGLSYNEQFF.

The chain recombines TRBV28 with TRBJ2-5; TRBD2 matches at 9 bases. In germline, CDR1 is MDHEN, CDR2 SYDVKM. Trimming cost V 6 bases and J 3 bases; bases outside gene matches: 5. There are 14 residues in the CDR3. The CDR3 region has the DNA TGTGCCAGCAGCCCTATAGCGGGGGAAGAGACCCAGTACTTC. Translating gives CASSPIAGEETQYF.

The chain links TRBV5-1 to TRBJ2-3; TRBD1 is a possible D gene (6 bases). This CDR3 is built from 14 residues. Per the germline V gene, CDR1 is SGHRS and CDR2 is YFSETQ. The V end was cut by 3 bases, the J end by 2 bases, with 10 bases between. CDR3 sequence (DNA): TGCGCCAGCAGCTCACAGGGCTACACAGATACGCAGTATTTT. It translates to CASSSQGYTDTQYF. The whole variable domain, filled in from reference TRBV5-1 and TRBJ2-3, reads KAGVTQTPRYLIKTRGQQVTLSCSPISGHRSVSWYQQTPGQGLQFLFEYFSETQRNKGNFPGRFSGRQFSNSRSEMNVSTLELGDSALYLCASSSQGYTDTQYFGPGTRLTVL.

The chain recombines TRBV6-5 with TRBJ1-2; D gene unclear. The CDR3 has 15 amino acids. CDR1 MNHEY and CDR2 SVGAGI come from the germline V gene. V was cut by 7 bases and J by 3 bases, with 18 bases left in between. CDR3 in amino acids: CASTSGKASDYGYTF. CDR3 bases: TGTGCCAGCACCTCAGGAAAGGCCTCGGACTATGGCTACACCTTC.

This rearrangement joins TRBV9 to TRBJ2-5; weak D call: TRBD2 (5 bases). Trimming shortened V by 4 bases and J by 2 bases, and 12 bases separated the two germline ends. The germline CDR1 and CDR2 sequences are SGDLS and YYNGEE. CDR3 length: 14 amino acids. CDR3 region: CASSPLASQETQYF. CDR3 DNA sequence: TGTGCCAGCAGCCCCTTAGCGTCTCAAGAGACCCAGTACTTC. Filled out from reference TRBV9 and TRBJ2-5, the complete variable domain reads DSGVTQTPKHLITATGQRVTLRCSPRSGDLSVYWYQQSLDQGLQFLIQYYNGEERAKGNILERFSAQQFPDLHSELNLSSLELGDSALYFCASSPLASQETQYFGPGTRLLVL.

The chain links TRBV2 to TRBJ2-5; the match to TRBD2 covers 9 bases. Germline loops: CDR1 SNHLY, CDR2 FYNNEI. The CDR3 loop spans 17 amino acids. The trim removed 4 bases at V and 4 bases at J, leaving 13 bases unmatched. CDR3 in DNA: TGTGCCAGCAGTGTGGGGGGAGCGGGAGGCTCAACAGAGACCCAGTACTTC. Its protein product is CASSVGGAGGSTETQYF. The whole variable domain, remainder taken from reference TRBV2 and TRBJ2-5, is EPEVTQTPSHQVTQMGQEVILRCVPISNHLYFYWYRQILGQKVEFLVSFYNNEISEKSEIFDDQFSVERPDGSNFTLKIRSTKLEDSAMYFCASSVGGAGGSTETQYFGPGTRLLVL.

The chain uses TRBV6-2 or TRBV6-3 and TRBJ2-7; either TRBD1 or TRBD2 may fit D (6 bases each). This CDR3 region has 15 residues. V lost 6 bases to trimming and J lost 1 base, with 16 bases between them. Germline CDR1 reads MNHEY; CDR2 reads SVGEGT. CDR3 sequence reads: CASRTKRRGSYEQYF. The CDR3 DNA reads TGTGCCAGCAGAACCAAGCGGAGGGGGTCCTACGAGCAGTACTTC.

This clonotype occurred a few times. The rearrangement joins TRBV15 to TRBJ2-1; D is unresolved. Per germline, CDR1 LNHNV and CDR2 YYDKDF (reference sequence). The CDR3 is 11 amino acids. Trimming took 3 bases from V and 8 from J, leaving 5 bases between them. The CDR3 sequence is CATSREYEQFF. In nucleotides, the CDR3 is TGTGCCACCAGCAGGGAGTATGAGCAGTTCTTC.

J is TRBJ2-1 and V is TRBV29-1; D might be TRBD2 (5 bases). The CDR3 covers 14 residues. V shed 1 base and J shed 5 bases, with 12 bases lying between them. Germline V gene sequence: CDR1 SQVTM, CDR2 ANQGSEA. For the CDR3, the DNA is TGCAGCGTTGAAGGACTGGCGGGCCACAATGAGCAGTTCTTC. Translating gives CSVEGLAGHNEQFF.

The CDR3 nucleotides are TGCGCCAGCAGCTCGGGGGGCGATCAGCCCCAGCATTTT. Its translation is CASSSGGDQPQHF. V and J are TRBV4-1 and TRBJ1-5; D might be TRBD1 (6 bases). Germline values: CDR1 MGHRA, CDR2 YSYEKL. V lost 5 bases and J lost 5, with 10 bases in between. The CDR3 extends over 13 amino acids.

This clonotype was counted a single time. The chain links TRBV7-2 to TRBJ2-7; D is ambiguous. The CDR3 contains 12 residues. Trimming stripped 4 bases from V and 0 bases from J, with 4 bases between. CDR1 SGHTA and CDR2 FQGNSA come from the germline V gene. CDR3 sequence: CASSSSSYEQYV. In DNA, the CDR3 is TGTGCCAGCAGCTCCAGCTCCTACGAGCAGTACGTC.

This rearrangement joins TRBV5-1 to TRBJ2-7, with 7 bases identical to TRBD2. Germline V gene data show CDR1 as SGHRS and CDR2 as YFSETQ. Unmatched junction bases numbered 13, after V lost 2 bases and J lost 5 bases. The CDR3 has 16 amino acids. The CDR3 spells CASSFVAGSSVNEQYF. CDR3 in DNA: TGCGCCAGCAGCTTTGTAGCGGGTTCGTCGGTAAACGAGCAGTACTTC.

This rearrangement joins TRBV20-1 to TRBJ2-1, with unresolved D. V lost 5 bases and J lost 6, with 17 bases in between. Germline CDR1 and CDR2: DFQATT and SNEGSKA (reference sequence). The CDR3 consists of 14 residues. The CDR3 bases are TGCAGTGCTGGCGGACCATTACCTTTCAATGAGCAGTTCTTC. Amino acid sequence: CSAGGPLPFNEQFF.

This chain joins TRBV9 and TRBJ2-2; D unresolved. Germline CDR1 SGDLS, CDR2 YYNGEE. V shed 1 base and J shed 6 bases, with 10 bases lying between them. The CDR3 loop spans 14 amino acids. The CDR3 sequence is CASSVQNDAGELFF. DNA of the CDR3: TGTGCCAGCAGCGTACAGAACGACGCCGGGGAGCTGTTTTTT.